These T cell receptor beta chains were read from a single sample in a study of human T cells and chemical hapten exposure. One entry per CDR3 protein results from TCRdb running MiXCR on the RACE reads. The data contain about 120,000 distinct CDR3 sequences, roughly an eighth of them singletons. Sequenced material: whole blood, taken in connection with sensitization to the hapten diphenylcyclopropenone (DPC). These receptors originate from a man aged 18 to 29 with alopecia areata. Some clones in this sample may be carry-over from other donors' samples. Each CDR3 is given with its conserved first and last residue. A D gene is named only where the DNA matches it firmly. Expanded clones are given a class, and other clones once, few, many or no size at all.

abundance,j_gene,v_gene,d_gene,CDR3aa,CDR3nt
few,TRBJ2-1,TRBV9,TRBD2,CASSAGLGLAGGNEQFF,TGTGCCAGCAGCGCCGGCCTGGGACTAGCGGGGGGCAATGAGCAGTTCTTC
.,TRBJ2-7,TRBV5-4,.,CASSRGRNWVSEQYF,TGTGCCAGCAGCCGGGGGCGAAATTGGGTCTCCGAGCAGTACTTC
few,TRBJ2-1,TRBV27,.,CASSGRVNEQFF,TGTGCCAGCAGTGGCAGGGTCAATGAGCAGTTCTTC
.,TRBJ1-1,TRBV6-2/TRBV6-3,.,CASTITRGATKRQGAEAFF,TGTGCCAGCACCATAACCCGGGGGGCGACAAAAAGACAAGGGGCTGAAGCTTTCTTT
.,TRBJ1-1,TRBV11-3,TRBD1,CASSPGTGRNTEAFF,TGTGCCAGCAGCCCCGGGACAGGGCGGAACACTGAAGCTTTCTTT
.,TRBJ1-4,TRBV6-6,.,CASRTGGFLATNEKLFF,TGTGCCAGCAGAACTGGAGGGTTCCTTGCAACTAATGAAAAACTGTTTTTT
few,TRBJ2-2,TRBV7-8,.,CASSLERQNTGELFF,TGTGCCAGCAGCTTAGAGAGGCAGAACACCGGGGAGCTGTTTTTT
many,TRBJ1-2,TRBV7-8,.,CASSSIQGDYGYTF,TGTGCCAGCAGCTCTATACAGGGAGACTATGGCTACACCTTC
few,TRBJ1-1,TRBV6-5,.,CASSYSATADTEAFF,TGTGCCAGCAGTTACTCAGCGACAGCAGACACTGAAGCTTTCTTT
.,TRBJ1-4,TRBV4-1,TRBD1,CASRAGQGASSEKLFF,TGCGCCAGCAGGGCCGGACAGGGGGCGAGTAGTGAAAAACTGTTTTTT
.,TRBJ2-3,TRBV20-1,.,CSAEVGTDTQYF,TGCAGTGCGGAAGTAGGGACAGATACGCAGTATTTT
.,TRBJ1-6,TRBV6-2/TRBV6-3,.,CASSFGGRHSPLHF,TGTGCCAGCAGTTTTGGGGGCAGGCATTCACCCCTCCACTTT
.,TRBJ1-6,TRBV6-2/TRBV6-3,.,CASSYTTTGTSSYNSPLHF,TGTGCCAGCAGTTACACAACGACAGGTACAAGCTCCTATAATTCACCCCTCCACTTT
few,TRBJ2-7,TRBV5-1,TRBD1,CASSPWTGKLDEQYF,TGCGCCAGCAGCCCCTGGACAGGGAAACTCGACGAGCAGTACTTC
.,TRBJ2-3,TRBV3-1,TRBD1,CASSQRTGLNTDTQYF,TGTGCCAGCAGCCAACGGACAGGCCTTAACACAGATACGCAGTATTTT
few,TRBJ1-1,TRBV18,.,CASSPGGEITEAFF,TGTGCCAGCTCACCAGGGGGCGAGATCACTGAAGCTTTCTTT
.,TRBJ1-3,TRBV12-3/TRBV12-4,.,CASSLERGNTIYF,TGTGCCAGCAGTTTGGAAAGGGGAAACACCATATATTTT
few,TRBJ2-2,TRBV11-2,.,CASSFVRGDTGELFF,TGTGCCAGCAGCTTCGTCAGGGGAGACACCGGGGAGCTGTTTTTT
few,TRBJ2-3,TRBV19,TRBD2,CASSRTSGWSSTDTQYF,TGTGCCAGTAGTAGGACTAGCGGGTGGTCTAGCACAGATACGCAGTATTTT
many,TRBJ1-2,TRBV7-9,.,CASSRTYGYTF,TGTGCCAGCAGCCGGACTTATGGCTACACCTTC
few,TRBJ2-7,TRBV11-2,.,CASSSSGNNEQYF,TGTGCCAGCAGCTCCTCAGGGAATAACGAGCAGTACTTC
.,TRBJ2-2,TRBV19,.,CALRDSTGELFF,TGTGCCCTTAGAGACAGCACCGGGGAGCTGTTTTTT
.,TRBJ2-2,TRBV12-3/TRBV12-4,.,CASSPPGLTTGGELFF,TGTGCCAGCAGTCCCCCGGGACTTACGACGGGCGGGGAGCTGTTTTTT
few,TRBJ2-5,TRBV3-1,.,CASSLIGGTQYF,TGTGCCAGCAGCCTCATAGGGGGGACCCAGTACTTC
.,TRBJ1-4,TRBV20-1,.,CSARDRASTNEKLFF,TGCAGTGCTAGAGATCGCGCCTCAACTAATGAAAAACTGTTTTTT
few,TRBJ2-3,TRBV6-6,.,CASSYPTGRIRRVDTQYF,TGTGCCAGCAGTTACCCAACAGGGAGAATAAGACGGGTAGATACGCAGTATTTT
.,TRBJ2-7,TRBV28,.,CASSYPRDGFYEQYF,TGTGCCAGCAGTTACCCCCGGGACGGGTTCTACGAGCAGTACTTC
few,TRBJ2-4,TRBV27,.,CASAQSVVASFQYF,TGTGCCAGCGCCCAGTCAGTCGTCGCCTCCTTTCAGTACTTC
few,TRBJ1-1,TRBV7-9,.,CASSLGWGLYTEAFF,TGTGCCAGCAGCTTAGGTTGGGGTTTGTACACTGAAGCTTTCTTT
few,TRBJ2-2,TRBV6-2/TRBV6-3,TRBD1,CASTDIQGAAGELFF,TGTGCCAGCACCGACATTCAGGGGGCGGCCGGGGAGCTGTTTTTT
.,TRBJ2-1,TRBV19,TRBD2,CASSRVSGGAGYNEQFF,TGTGCCAGTAGTAGGGTTAGCGGGGGGGCAGGATACAATGAGCAGTTCTTC
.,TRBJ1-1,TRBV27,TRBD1,CASRLTGALFF,TGTGCCAGCAGGTTGACAGGGGCCCTATTCTTT
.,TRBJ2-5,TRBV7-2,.,CASSTQLAQTQYF,TGTGCCAGCAGCACCCAACTAGCTCAGACCCAGTACTTC
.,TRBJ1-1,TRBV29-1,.,CSVFKGTEPTEAFF,TGCAGCGTCTTCAAAGGGACGGAACCCACTGAAGCTTTCTTT
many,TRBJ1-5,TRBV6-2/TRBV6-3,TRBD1,CASSYRGQGLTGDRPQHF,TGTGCCAGCAGTTACCGCGGACAGGGCCTAACTGGGGATCGGCCCCAGCATTTT
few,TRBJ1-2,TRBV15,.,CATAPTTEPYGYTF,TGTGCCACCGCCCCCACAACGGAACCCTATGGCTACACCTTC
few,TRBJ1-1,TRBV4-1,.,CASSQDQASGTEAFF,TGCGCCAGCAGCCAAGACCAGGCATCGGGCACTGAAGCTTTCTTT
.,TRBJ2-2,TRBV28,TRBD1,CASSQTRTGTNTGELFF,TGTGCCAGCAGCCAAACCAGGACAGGGACTAACACCGGGGAGCTGTTTTTT
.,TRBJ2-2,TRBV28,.,CASHQGGTGELFF,TGTGCCAGCCATCAGGGAGGCACCGGGGAGCTGTTTTTT
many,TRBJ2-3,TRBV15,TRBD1,CATSRDKQGATDTQYF,TGTGCCACCAGCAGAGATAAACAGGGGGCCACAGATACGCAGTATTTT
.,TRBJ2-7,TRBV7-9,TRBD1,CASSSSQGDEQYF,TGTGCCAGCAGCTCATCGCAGGGGGACGAGCAGTACTTC
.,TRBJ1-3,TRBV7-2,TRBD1,CASTEKGQISGNTIYF,TGTGCCAGCACCGAAAAGGGACAGATCTCTGGAAACACCATATATTTT
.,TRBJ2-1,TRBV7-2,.,CASKKTGSSYNEQFF,TGTGCCAGCAAAAAGACGGGGAGCTCCTACAATGAGCAGTTCTTC
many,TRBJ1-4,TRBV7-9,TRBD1,CASSLFSGGREKLFF,TGTGCCAGCAGCTTATTCTCAGGGGGCCGCGAAAAACTGTTTTTT
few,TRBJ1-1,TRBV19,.,CASSRQVISEAFF,TGTGCCAGTAGTAGACAGGTAATCTCTGAAGCTTTCTTT
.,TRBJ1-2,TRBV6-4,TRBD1,CASSEDRGGGYTF,TGTGCCAGCAGTGAAGACAGGGGAGGTGGCTACACCTTC
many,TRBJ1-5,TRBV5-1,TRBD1,CASSLGSGTGINQPQHF,TGCGCCAGCAGCTTGGGCTCCGGGACAGGGATCAATCAGCCCCAGCATTTT
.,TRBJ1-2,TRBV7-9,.,CASSLYVTLNYGYTF,TGTGCCAGCAGCTTATATGTCACACTTAACTATGGCTACACCTTC
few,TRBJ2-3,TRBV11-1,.,CASSQGVGGVSDTQYF,TGTGCCAGCAGCCAAGGAGTCGGGGGAGTTTCAGATACGCAGTATTTT
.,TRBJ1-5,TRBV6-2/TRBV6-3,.,CASSPGRYQPQHF,TGTGCCAGCAGCCCCGGGAGATATCAGCCCCAGCATTTT
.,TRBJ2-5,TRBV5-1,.,CASSLWVQETQYF,TGCGCCAGCAGCTTATGGGTCCAAGAGACCCAGTACTTC
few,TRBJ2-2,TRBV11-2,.,CASSLERAGTGELFF,TGTGCCAGCAGCTTAGAGAGGGCGGGGACCGGGGAGCTGTTTTTT
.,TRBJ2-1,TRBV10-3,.,CAISAPLDGTYNEQFF,TGTGCCATCAGTGCCCCCCTAGACGGAACCTACAATGAGCAGTTCTTC
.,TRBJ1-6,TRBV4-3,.,CASSQGRPPNSPLHF,TGCGCCAGCAGCCAAGGCCGACCGCCTAATTCACCCCTCCACTTT
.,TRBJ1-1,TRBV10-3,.,CAIKGENTEAFF,TGTGCCATCAAAGGGGAGAACACTGAAGCTTTCTTT